Given below is one TCR beta chain in context. V was trimmed by 5 bases and J by 7 bases, leaving 12 bases between them. In germline, CDR1 is SGHTA, CDR2 FQGTGA. There are 13 residues in the CDR3. The method was immunoSEQ multiplex PCR; TCRdb's version includes in-frame clones alone and lacks a portion of them. The profile shows about 130,000 clones, roughly 89% of them singletons. This specimen comes from a study of blood T cell repertoires in COVID-19. Study overall: COVID-19 samples collected from the United States, Italy and Spain covered acute and convalescent phases.

Across about two dozen US areas, participants ranged in age from about 18 to 89 years. Donors of Cohort 3 who recovered were those that had two negative PCRs, clearance, or symptom resolution. The sequenced sample was PBMCs or T cells enriched from blood (not recorded which). The TCR sequence derives from a man aged 50-60 years who had recovered from COVID-19. This chain uses TRBV7-3 with TRBJ1-5, with D hard to call. CDR3 bases: TGTGCCAGCAGCCTCACTTTTTTGCAGCCCCAGCATTTT. This gives the protein CASSLTFLQPQHF.